A single sample gave rise to the 32 T cell receptor beta chains below, sequenced in a study of post-analysis software for immune sequencing data. Prepared TCR beta cDNA libraries contained unique molecular identifiers. TCRdb passed the PCR reads through MiXCR, listing each CDR3 protein once. This sample has approximately 150,000 distinct CDR3 sequences; approximately 28% occur once, and the top ten carry over 1.2%. No antigen has been identified for these receptors. Study-level findings and limits: Elevated frequency relative to controls characterized several TRBV segments in patients, TRBV5-6, TRBV5-1 and TRBV20-1 among them.

The specimen sequenced was blood. These receptors were obtained from a girl aged 10 to 17 with multiple sclerosis.

In regard to this clonotype: A much more abundant neighbour one base away suggests this may be a read error. This chain connects TRBV5-1 to TRBJ2-5, with 7 bases that match TRBD2. The CDR3 loop spans 14 amino acids. From germline, CDR1 is SGHRS and CDR2 YFSETQ. CDR3 DNA: TGCACCAGCAGCTTGAAGTTAGCGGGCAATGAGCAGTACTTC. It encodes CTSSLKLAGNEQYF.

The chain couples TRBV11-2 to TRBJ2-5; D unresolved. Trimming took off 1 base at V and 1 base at J, with 10 bases between the two ends. CDR3 size: 15 residues. The germline V gene encodes CDR1 SGHAT and CDR2 FQNNGV. CDR3 nucleotide sequence: TGTGCCAGCAGCTTAGTTCAACGCTCCCAAGAGACCCAGTACTTC. It specifies CASSLVQRSQETQYF.

This chain uses TRBV9 with TRBJ1-1; 8 nucleotides match TRBD1. The ends lost 4 bases at V and 1 base at J; junction bases unmatched: 6. The CDR3 runs 15 residues. Looked up from germline, CDR1 is SGDLS and CDR2 is YYNGEE. The CDR3 protein is CASSPQGGGNTEAFF. The CDR3 DNA follows: TGTGCCAGCAGCCCACAGGGGGGGGGGAACACTGAAGCTTTCTTT.

This clonotype came up a few times. The rearrangement joins TRBV5-1 to TRBJ2-1; 10 positions agree with TRBD2. The CDR3 runs to 16 residues. Trimming removed 3 bases from V and 5 bases from J; junction bases left unmatched: 8. The germline V gene has CDR1 SGHRS and CDR2 YFSETQ. Written as DNA, the CDR3 is TGCGCCAGCAGCTCTTTGACTAGCGGGCTTAACAATGAGCAGTTCTTC. Amino acid sequence: CASSSLTSGLNNEQFF.

The J gene is TRBJ2-5, the V gene TRBV7-2; 10 bases agree with TRBD2. The germline V gene encodes CDR1 SGHTA and CDR2 FQGNSA. V was pared by 3 bases and J by 11 bases, with 12 bases of the junction left unmatched. The CDR3 has 15 amino acids. The CDR3 is CASSFGLAEYNEQYF. As DNA, the CDR3 is TGTGCCAGCAGCTTCGGACTAGCGGAGTACAATGAGCAGTACTTC.

Only a few counts were recorded for this clonotype. The chain recombines TRBV11-3 with TRBJ2-1, with 8 bases fitting TRBD2. V dropped 4 bases and J dropped 4; count of bases not matched to a gene: 9. Germline CDR1 reads SGHNT; CDR2 reads YENEEA. The CDR3 extends over 16 amino acids. The CDR3 is CASSSSTSGPYNEQFF. CDR3 nucleotides: TGTGCCAGCAGCTCCTCAACTAGCGGACCTTACAATGAGCAGTTCTTC.

This clonotype was recorded at least ten times. The chain carries TRBV29-1 and TRBJ1-2; D gene uncertain. The CDR3 sequence is 10 residues long. Per germline, CDR1 SQVTM and CDR2 ANQGSEA. V lost 4 bases and J lost 6, with 6 bases in between. The CDR3 is CSVGQDGYTF. In DNA form, the CDR3 reads TGCAGCGTTGGCCAGGATGGCTACACCTTC.

This clonotype was observed once. The chain uses TRBV12-3 or TRBV12-4 and TRBJ2-3, with D possibly matching TRBD2 (5 bases). V lost 7 bases to trimming and J lost 3 bases, with 11 bases between them. The CDR3 sequence is 13 residues long. The CDR3 spells CASNTDSTDTQYF. The CDR3 DNA reads as TGTGCCAGCAACACGGACTCAACAGATACGCAGTATTTT.

The chain combines TRBV30 with TRBJ2-1, with D perhaps matching TRBD2 (5 bases). The CDR3 length is 13 residues. Trimming took off 1 base at V and 10 bases at J, with 14 bases between the two ends. Germline values: CDR1 GTSNPN, CDR2 SVGIG (reference sequence). The CDR3 bases are TGTGCCTGGAGTGACGGCACAGACTACGAGCAGTTCTTC. Translated, it gives CAWSDGTDYEQFF.

On this clonotype itself: Compared with germline, one end of the junction differs, possibly owing to a read error. The chain employs TRBV7-9 and TRBJ1-1; perhaps TRBD1 as D (5 bases). The CDR3 runs to 16 residues. Per the germline V gene, CDR1 is SEHNR and CDR2 is FQNEAQ (reference sequence). As DNA, the CDR3 is TGTGCCAGCGGGCTTAGAATTCGGGGGAGGAACACTGGAGCTTTCTTT. It translates to CASGLRIRGRNTGAFF.

This clonotype was seen ten or more times. The gene calls are TRBV29-1 and TRBJ2-7; either TRBD1 or TRBD2 may supply D (5 bases each). Trimming stripped 5 bases from V and 4 bases from J, with 15 bases between. The CDR3 runs 13 residues. The germline CDR1 and CDR2 sequences are SQVTM and ANQGSEA. CDR3 protein: CSVSPGAAYEQYF. The CDR3, as DNA: TGCAGCGTTTCCCCCGGGGCAGCTTACGAGCAGTACTTC.

This clonotype was detected only a few times. V usage is TRBV6-1 and J usage is TRBJ2-1, with TRBD2 matching over 7 bases. Germline trimming cut 7 bases from V and 2 bases from J; bases unmatched to any gene: 5. The CDR3 has 14 amino acids. Germline V gene data show CDR1 as MNHNS and CDR2 as SASEGT. Written as DNA, the CDR3 is TGTGCCAGCATTGAGCGGGACCCCTACAATGAGCAGTTCTTC. Translation: CASIERDPYNEQFF.

The V gene is TRBV7-9, the J gene TRBJ2-1; 8 bases line up with TRBD2. Germline loops: CDR1 SEHNR, CDR2 FQNEAQ (reference sequence). CDR3 size: 16 residues. The V segment lost 5 bases and the J segment 6 bases; nucleotides outside the gene matches: 12. CDR3 DNA sequence: TGTGCCAGCAGCGACATGCACAGCGGGAGTGGCAATGAGCAGTTCTTC. This codes for CASSDMHSGSGNEQFF.

At least ten counts were recorded for this clonotype. J is TRBJ2-5 and V is TRBV28, with TRBD1 matching 9 bases. Germline CDR1 MDHEN, CDR2 SYDVKM. V shed 6 bases and J 1 base; nucleotides not matched to a gene: 21. CDR3 length: 20 amino acids. In DNA, the CDR3 is TGTGCCAGCAGCTACGGCGGGGACAGGGAAACGATCATCTCCCAAGAGACCCAGTACTTC. It translates to CASSYGGDRETIISQETQYF.

Notes on this clonotype: A much bigger clone sits one base away, suggesting this may be a read error. The chain employs TRBV10-2 and TRBJ2-1; D remains ambiguous. The germline V gene encodes CDR1 WSHSY and CDR2 SAAADI. Trimming stripped 4 bases from V and 4 bases from J, with 11 bases between. This CDR3 is 14 amino acids long. CDR3 protein: CASSAAEIYNEQFF. CDR3 coding DNA: TGCGCCAGCAGTGCGGCGGAAATATACAATGAGCAGTTCTTC.

The CDR3 sequence is CSASGRSNTEAFF. CDR3 nucleotides: TGCAGTGCTAGTGGCAGATCGAACACTGAAGCTTTCTTT. The chain recombines TRBV20-1 with TRBJ1-1; D is undetermined. The CDR3 totals 13 residues. Germline V gene data show CDR1 as DFQATT and CDR2 as SNEGSKA (reference sequence). Trimming shortened V by 3 bases and J by 1 base, and 9 bases separated the two germline ends.

In this sample, this clonotype turned up a few times. This chain uses TRBV5-6 with TRBJ2-1; a weak D match, TRBD2 (5 bases). V was clipped by 0 bases and J by 6 bases, with 19 bases between them. Germline CDR1 reads SGHDT; CDR2 reads YYEEEE. The CDR3 consists of 17 residues. The CDR3 region has the DNA TGTGCCAGCAGCTTGGCTTTTCGGCTAGCTAAGGGCAATGAGCAGTTCTTC. Translated, it gives CASSLAFRLAKGNEQFF.

The chain carries TRBV20-1 and TRBJ2-5; D perhaps matches TRBD2 (5 bases). The CDR3 consists of 13 residues. V was trimmed by 3 bases and J by 11 bases, leaving 19 bases between them. CDR1 is DFQATT, CDR2 SNEGSKA, per germline (reference sequence). CDR3 sequence reads: CSARAVRGYEQYF. CDR3 nucleotides: TGCAGTGCTAGGGCCGTACGGGGTTATGAGCAGTACTTC.

This rearrangement joins TRBV7-8 to TRBJ2-7; D gene uncertain. The CDR3 covers 13 residues. Germline V gene sequence: CDR1 SGHVS, CDR2 FQNEAQ. V lost 1 base, J lost 3 bases, and 7 bases lay in between. As DNA, the CDR3 is TGTGCCAGCAGCTTAGTTAGGAACTACGAGCAGTACTTC. The encoded protein is CASSLVRNYEQYF.

About this clonotype itself: This may stem from a read error, because a much larger clone lies one nucleotide away. The chain couples TRBV6-6 to TRBJ1-4, with TRBD1 matching 9 bases. Germline CDR1 MNHNY, CDR2 SVGAGI (reference sequence). The CDR3 runs 14 residues. CDR3 loop: CASSRNRGLEKRFF. The CDR3 bases are TGTGCCAGCAGTCGGAACAGGGGGCTCGAAAAACGGTTTTTT.

Comment on this clonotype: Given a much more abundant clone one base away, this may be a read error. This chain joins TRBV12-3 or TRBV12-4 and TRBJ1-2, with D unclear. This CDR3 has 11 residues. CDR3 sequence (DNA): TGTGCCAGCAGTGCCCCTAATGGCTGCACCTTC. Its protein is CASSAPNGCTF.

There are many counts of this clonotype. V is TRBV5-1 and J is TRBJ2-3; 7 nucleotides match TRBD2. Germline V CDR1 and CDR2: SGHRS, YFSETQ. J was trimmed by 3 bases and V by 3 bases; bases with no gene match: 10. The CDR3 consists of 16 residues. CDR3 bases: TGCGCCAGCAGCTCCTGGGGCGGGGGATTGACAGATACGCAGTATTTT. This sequence encodes CASSSWGGGLTDTQYF. Full variable domain (rest looked up from reference TRBV5-1 and TRBJ2-3): KAGVTQTPRYLIKTRGQQVTLSCSPISGHRSVSWYQQTPGQGLQFLFEYFSETQRNKGNFPGRFSGRQFSNSRSEMNVSTLELGDSALYLCASSSWGGGLTDTQYFGPGTRLTVL.

The chain joins TRBV4-1 to TRBJ2-7; D ambiguous. V gave up 4 bases and J gave up 7 bases, with 17 bases separating them. The CDR3 runs to 14 residues. Germline-derived CDR1 and CDR2 are MGHRA and YSYEKL. The CDR3 DNA reads as TGCGCCAGCAGCCTTCCCGGAAGCTTAGTGGAGCAGTACTTC. Translated, it gives CASSLPGSLVEQYF.

The table lists this clonotype with a count of one. This clone may be a read error of a much larger clone one base away. V usage is TRBV7-6 and J usage is TRBJ2-5; 8 positions agree with TRBD2. The end of the DNA is better explained by TRBJ2-7, so the J call may be wrong. This CDR3 region has 16 residues. Germline assignment: CDR1 SGHVS and CDR2 FNYEAQ. The CDR3 DNA sequence: TGTGCCAGCAACCCGTCAGCGGGCGGGAGGTTGTACGAGCAGTACTTC. It translates to CASNPSAGGRLYEQYF.

This clonotype has at least ten counts. This chain uses TRBV20-1 with TRBJ2-5; D is ambiguous. CDR1 is DFQATT, CDR2 SNEGSKA, per germline (reference sequence). The V and J ends lost 6 bases and 1 base respectively, with 12 bases between them. This CDR3 comprises 13 residues. CDR3 sequence: CSAQDGPQETQYF. The CDR3 region has the DNA TGCAGTGCCCAAGATGGACCCCAAGAGACCCAGTACTTC.

This clonotype was found many times. For the CDR3, the DNA is TGCAGCGTTCCCTTTCCGGGACTAGCGGTCCAAGAGACCCAGTACTTC. Protein sequence: CSVPFPGLAVQETQYF. This sequence joins TRBV29-1 and TRBJ2-5; 11 bases are a match to TRBD2. Trimming at V came to 5 bases and at J to 1 base, leaving 9 bases not matched to a gene. Germline loops: CDR1 SQVTM, CDR2 ANQGSEA. The CDR3 runs to 16 residues.

This clonotype was counted at least ten times. The chain carries TRBV4-1 and TRBJ2-5; D perhaps matches TRBD1 (6 bases). V was pared by 1 base and J by 4 bases, with 13 bases between. Germline V CDR1 and CDR2: MGHRA, YSYEKL. This CDR3 is built from 15 residues. CDR3 DNA: TGCGCCAGCAGCCAAGCTTCAGGGGCAGCAGAGACCCAGTACTTC. The encoded protein is CASSQASGAAETQYF.

This clonotype was picked up many times. V gene TRBV28 combines with J gene TRBJ1-5, with TRBD1 matching 10 bases. Trimming took 6 bases from V and 6 from J; bases not matched to a gene: 5. Germline V gene sequence: CDR1 MDHEN, CDR2 SYDVKM. The CDR3 consists of 14 residues. CDR3 DNA sequence: TGTGCCAGCAGAAAGACAGGGGGCACTCAGCCCCAGCATTTT. Translation gives CASRKTGGTQPQHF. Based on the CDR3 plus reference TRBV28 and TRBJ1-5, the full variable domain is DVKVTQSSRYLVKRTGEKVFLECVQDMDHENMFWYRQDPGLGLRLIYFSYDVKMKEKGDIPEGYSVSREKKERFSLILESASTNQTSMYLCASRKTGGTQPQHFGDGTRLSIL.

This chain joins TRBV4-1 and TRBJ2-5; D unresolved. The ends were cut back, 4 bases at V and 11 bases at J, with 26 bases in the middle. The CDR3 has 16 residues. CDR1 MGHRA and CDR2 YSYEKL come from the germline V gene. The CDR3 bases are TGCGCCAGCAGCCGAGATCTCGGAGTCGTTGGGTCCTGGCAGTACTTC. It yields the protein CASSRDLGVVGSWQYF.

This clonotype appeared many times. This rearrangement joins TRBV5-1 to TRBJ2-6, with 7 bases that match TRBD1. V gave up 0 bases and J gave up 0 bases; unmatched junction bases: 9. The CDR3 loop spans 19 amino acids. Germline V gene sequence: CDR1 SGHRS, CDR2 YFSETQ. The CDR3 DNA follows: TGCGCCAGCAGCTTGGACGTCACAGGGGCGCCCTCTGGGGCCAACGTCCTGACTTTC. Translation gives CASSLDVTGAPSGANVLTF. Together with reference TRBV5-1 and TRBJ2-6, the CDR3 gives the full variable domain: KAGVTQTPRYLIKTRGQQVTLSCSPISGHRSVSWYQQTPGQGLQFLFEYFSETQRNKGNFPGRFSGRQFSNSRSEMNVSTLELGDSALYLCASSLDVTGAPSGANVLTFGAGSRLTVL.

This clonotype was picked up one time. This may stem from a read error, because a much larger clone lies one nucleotide away. The chain has TRBV3-1 and TRBJ2-3; D might be TRBD2 (6 bases). Germline values: CDR1 LGHDT, CDR2 YNNKEL (reference sequence). CDR3 length: 15 amino acids. The CDR3 nucleotides read TGTGCCAACAGCCAAGTTGCGGGACCCACAGATACGCAGTATTTT. This sequence encodes CANSQVAGPTDTQYF.

The rearrangement uses TRBV7-2 and TRBJ1-1; no definite D call. Germline assignment: CDR1 SGHTA and CDR2 FQGNSA. There are 16 residues in the CDR3. Trimming cost V 5 bases and J 4 bases, with 20 bases left between them. CDR3 in amino acids: CASSPGRISGFTEAFF. The CDR3 region has the DNA TGTGCCAGCAGCCCAGGACGGATCTCTGGGTTCACTGAAGCTTTCTTT.